This T cell receptor beta chain appears in the sequencing data of a study of blood T cell repertoires in COVID-19. Looking at the study overall: COVID-19 samples collected from the United States, Italy and Spain covered acute and convalescent phases. T cells, B-cell-depleted T cells, or PBMCs supplied cDNA or gDNA.

TCRdb's table, derived via immunoSEQ multiplex PCR, lists solely in-frame clones and lacks some. The table records over 60,000 clones, 82% of them present only once. Trimming took 2 bases from V and 6 from J, leaving 14 bases between them. The CDR3 extends over 15 amino acids. Germline-derived CDR1 and CDR2 are MRHNA and SNTAGT. This clone has just one count. This receptor was identified in a woman aged 80 or over with acute or convalescent COVID-19. The chain employs TRBV6-4 and TRBJ2-1; tentative D call: TRBD1 (5 bases). Specimen: peripheral blood. The CDR3 DNA sequence: TGTGCCAGCAGTGACGAGGCAGGGTTCGGCAATGAGCAGTTCTTC. Translation: CASSDEAGFGNEQFF.